The next 27 T cell receptor beta chains were all read from a single sample in a study of identifying expanded T cells in peripheral blood. Some clones are missing from TCRdb's copy, which holds only in-frame ones; the method was immunoSEQ multiplex PCR. The sample lists about 91,000 clones, 88% occurring once. The sequenced material came from blood. The receptors derive from a person aged 18 to 75 in good health.

The chain links TRBV7-3 to TRBJ2-2; D is perhaps TRBD2 (5 bases). V lost 1 base and J 4 bases, leaving 7 bases between the germline ends. Germline lookup yields CDR1 SGHTA and CDR2 FQGTGA. This CDR3 is built from 14 residues. CDR3 DNA sequence: TGTGCCAGCAGCTTAAACGGGGTCACCGGGGAGCTGTTTTTT. Amino acid sequence: CASSLNGVTGELFF.

The V and J genes are TRBV7-2 and TRBJ2-7; D not resolved. V was trimmed by 3 bases and J by 3 bases, leaving 15 bases between them. Germline lookup yields CDR1 SGHTA and CDR2 FQGNSA. The CDR3 sequence is 15 residues long. CDR3 coding DNA: TGTGCCAGCAGCTTCACTTCGGGCAGCTACTACGAGCAGTACTTC. This codes for CASSFTSGSYYEQYF.

The chain employs TRBV18 and TRBJ1-2; 7 positions agree with TRBD1. This CDR3 comprises 13 residues. Germline V gene sequence: CDR1 KGHSH, CDR2 LQKENI. V was pared by 4 bases and J by 5 bases, with 4 bases of the junction left unmatched. This chain's CDR3 is CASSRGRGYGYTF. The DNA of the CDR3 is TGTGCCAGCTCACGCGGCAGGGGGTATGGCTACACCTTC.

This clone has more than one count but fewer than ten. The chain recombines TRBV6-1 with TRBJ1-4, with D perhaps matching TRBD1 (6 bases). V gave up 4 bases and J gave up 9 bases, with 15 bases separating them. Germline values: CDR1 MNHNS, CDR2 SASEGT. The CDR3 is made up of 14 amino acids. The CDR3 loop is CASSVAGETKKLFF. The CDR3 nucleotides are TGTGCCAGCAGTGTGGCAGGGGAAACGAAAAAACTGTTTTTT.

This chain links TRBV6-5 with TRBJ1-2, with D perhaps TRBD1 (6 bases). V lost 8 bases and J 7 bases, leaving 14 bases between the germline ends. The CDR3 covers 12 residues. Germline CDR1 MNHEY, CDR2 SVGAGI. Here the CDR3 reads CASVGGRSGYTF. Written as DNA, the CDR3 is TGTGCCAGCGTGGGGGGGCGGTCTGGCTACACCTTC.

The chain uses TRBV7-9 and TRBJ1-2, with D perhaps matching TRBD1 (5 bases). Trimming removed 0 bases from V and 4 bases from J, with 9 bases in between. Germline lookup yields CDR1 SEHNR and CDR2 FQNEAQ (reference sequence). The CDR3 contains 14 residues. As DNA, the CDR3 is TGTGCCAGCAGCTTAGCGCGACAGATCTATGGCTACACCTTC. Protein: CASSLARQIYGYTF. Complete variable domain (other parts from reference TRBV7-9 and TRBJ1-2): DTGVSQNPRHKITKRGQNVTFRCDPISEHNRLYWYRQTLGQGPEFLTYFQNEAQLEKSRLLSDRFSAERPKGSFSTLEIQRTEQGDSAMYLCASSLARQIYGYTFGSGTRLTVV.

This chain joins TRBV29-1 and TRBJ2-5; D possibly uses TRBD1 or TRBD2 (5 bases each). The CDR3 consists of 15 residues. V lost 3 bases, J lost 2 bases, and 16 bases lay in between. Germline V gene lookup returns CDR1 SQVTM and CDR2 ANQGSEA. CDR3 in amino acids: CSVDGVWGTQETQYF. CDR3 nucleotides: TGCAGCGTTGATGGGGTGTGGGGGACGCAAGAGACCCAGTACTTC.

The rearrangement joins TRBV7-9 to TRBJ1-1, with TRBD1 identical over 7 bases. J was trimmed by 3 bases and V by 5 bases; bases with no gene match: 9. The CDR3 contains 15 residues. CDR1 and CDR2 from the germline V gene are SEHNR and FQNEAQ (reference sequence). The CDR3 loop is CASSKPGQGDTEAFF. CDR3 sequence (DNA): TGTGCCAGCAGCAAACCAGGCCAGGGGGACACTGAAGCTTTCTTT.

The gene calls are TRBV11-3 and TRBJ2-7, with 8 bases matching TRBD1. CDR1 and CDR2 from the germline V gene are SGHNT and YENEEA. Germline trimming cut 2 bases from V and 4 bases from J; bases unmatched to any gene: 1. The CDR3 has 13 residues. The CDR3 reads CASSLRQGYEQYF. DNA for the CDR3: TGTGCCAGCAGCTTAAGACAGGGGTACGAGCAGTACTTC. The variable domain in full, completed from reference TRBV11-3 and TRBJ2-7, reads EAGVVQSPRYKIIEKKQPVAFWCNPISGHNTLYWYLQNLGQGPELLIRYENEEAVDDSQLPKDRFSAERLKGVDSTLKIQPAELGDSAVYLCASSLRQGYEQYFGPGTRLTVT.

V is TRBV4-3 and J is TRBJ1-5; D is possibly TRBD1 (5 bases). Germline V lookup: CDR1 LGHNA, CDR2 YSLEER. V was shortened by 1 base and J by 7 bases, with 14 bases between the two germline ends. This CDR3 has 15 amino acids. The CDR3, as DNA: TGCGCCAGCAGCCAAGGACCAGGGCCTAGGCAGCCCCAGCATTTT. The encoded protein is CASSQGPGPRQPQHF.

V gene TRBV30 combines with J gene TRBJ1-6; D uncertain. This CDR3 has 15 residues. V lost 4 bases to trimming and J lost 5 bases, with 15 bases between them. CDR1 GTSNPN and CDR2 SVGIG come from the germline V gene (reference sequence). As DNA, the CDR3 is TGTGCCTGGAAAGGTCGAGATTTCAATAATTCACCCCTCCACTTT. It is translated as CAWKGRDFNNSPLHF.

The chain is built from TRBV6-5 and TRBJ1-6; a weak D match, TRBD1 (5 bases). V dropped 6 bases and J dropped 10 bases, with 16 bases sitting between them. The CDR3 spans 14 residues. The germline V gene encodes CDR1 MNHEY and CDR2 SVGAGI. The DNA for the CDR3 is TGTGCCAGCAGAAGCCGGGACGTTTCATCACCCCTCCACTTT. Translating gives CASRSRDVSSPLHF.

The V gene is TRBV29-1, the J gene TRBJ2-3, with no clear D. The CDR3 is 11 amino acids. The germline gives CDR1 SQVTM, CDR2 ANQGSEA. V lost 7 bases and J lost 5, with 10 bases in between. CDR3 sequence: CSGGEVDTQYF. The CDR3, as DNA: TGCAGCGGTGGAGAGGTAGATACGCAGTATTTT.

The genes are TRBV5-8 and TRBJ1-3; possibly TRBD1 for D (5 bases). Trimming pared 6 bases from V and 3 bases from J, leaving 13 bases between. This CDR3 is built from 14 residues. CDR1 is SGHTS and CDR2 is YDEGEE in the germline V gene. The CDR3 region is CASTAGVLGNTIYF. Written as DNA, the CDR3 is TGTGCCAGCACCGCGGGGGTGCTTGGAAACACCATATATTTT.

This chain uses TRBV2 with TRBJ2-3; 8 positions match TRBD1. There are 15 residues in the CDR3. Germline V CDR1 and CDR2: SNHLY, FYNNEI. With 5 bases clipped from V and 1 base from J, the junction kept 5 bases outside the gene matches. The chain's CDR3 is CASSFTGQGTDTQYF. CDR3 bases: TGTGCCAGCAGTTTTACGGGACAGGGCACAGATACGCAGTATTTT. Variable domain in full (rest from reference TRBV2 and TRBJ2-3): EPEVTQTPSHQVTQMGQEVILRCVPISNHLYFYWYRQILGQKVEFLVSFYNNEISEKSEIFDDQFSVERPDGSNFTLKIRSTKLEDSAMYFCASSFTGQGTDTQYFGPGTRLTVL.

A single count supports this clone. The CDR3, as DNA: TGTGCCTGGAGCCACGGACAAGCTTTCTCTGGAAACACCATATATTTT. Its protein product is CAWSHGQAFSGNTIYF. The chain employs TRBV30 and TRBJ1-3, with D perhaps TRBD1 (5 bases). This CDR3 comprises 16 residues. The germline V gene encodes CDR1 GTSNPN and CDR2 SVGIG (reference sequence). V was trimmed by 3 bases and J by 0 bases, leaving 15 bases between them.

The J gene is TRBJ1-1, the V gene TRBV5-1, with D unclear. This CDR3 comprises 13 residues. Trimming took 1 base from V and 0 from J, leaving 4 bases between them. Germline CDR1 SGHRS, CDR2 YFSETQ. The CDR3, as DNA: TGCGCCAGCAGCTTGCGTTTGAACACTGAAGCTTTCTTT. This gives the protein CASSLRLNTEAFF. The entire variable domain, with the rest obtained from reference TRBV5-1 and TRBJ1-1, is as follows: KAGVTQTPRYLIKTRGQQVTLSCSPISGHRSVSWYQQTPGQGLQFLFEYFSETQRNKGNFPGRFSGRQFSNSRSEMNVSTLELGDSALYLCASSLRLNTEAFFGQGTRLTVV.

The chain has TRBV2 and TRBJ2-5; 11 bases match TRBD1. The germline V gene has CDR1 SNHLY and CDR2 FYNNEI. Trimming took 3 bases from V and 4 from J; bases not matched to a gene: 4. This CDR3 has 15 amino acids. CDR3 sequence (DNA): TGTGCCAGCAGTGATGGACAGGGGGCGCGAGAGACCCAGTACTTC. It specifies CASSDGQGARETQYF.

The chain uses TRBV28 and TRBJ2-1; TRBD2 is a possible D gene (5 bases). There are 15 residues in the CDR3. Trimming left V 6 bases short and J 7 bases short, with 19 bases between. Germline CDR1 and CDR2: MDHEN and SYDVKM. CDR3 residues: CASSPVGAPRNEQFF. CDR3 sequence (DNA): TGTGCCAGCAGCCCCGTGGGAGCCCCACGAAATGAGCAGTTCTTC.

The chain carries TRBV5-3 and TRBJ2-1; 9 nucleotides align to TRBD2. TRBV5-3 is reported as an ORF; its role is uncertain. V trimming: 0 bases; J trimming: 8 bases; junction bases outside the gene matches: 6. This CDR3 comprises 15 residues. The CDR3 DNA reads as TGTGCCAGAAGCTTGGATCGACTAGCGGTCTATGAGCAGTTCTTC. Its protein product is CARSLDRLAVYEQFF.

The V call is TRBV7-3, the J call TRBJ2-5, with D possibly matching TRBD1 (5 bases). Germline CDR1 SGHTA, CDR2 FQGTGA. V lost 2 bases to trimming and J lost 5 bases, with 9 bases between them. The length of the CDR3 is 13 residues. This CDR3 is CASSLGAGETQYF. The CDR3 DNA reads TGTGCCAGCAGCTTAGGGGCCGGGGAGACCCAGTACTTC.

J is TRBJ2-7 and V is TRBV27; D perhaps matches TRBD1 (5 bases). Trimming removed 2 bases at V and 6 bases at J, with 8 bases between. This CDR3 is built from 12 residues. Germline CDR1 reads MNHEY; CDR2 reads SMNVEV (reference sequence). The CDR3 protein is CASSLQGGEQYF. The DNA for the CDR3 is TGTGCCAGCAGTTTACAGGGTGGCGAGCAGTACTTC.

The V call is TRBV5-4, the J call TRBJ2-1; 11 nucleotides match TRBD1. Germline V gene data show CDR1 as SGHNT and CDR2 as YYREEE (reference sequence). This CDR3 has 16 amino acids. The V gene end was trimmed by 2 bases and the J gene end by 6 bases; junction bases not matched to a gene: 7. CDR3 sequence (DNA): TGTGCCAGCAGCTTTATGGGGGGGACAGGGGGCAATGAGCAGTTCTTC. This codes for CASSFMGGTGGNEQFF.

This clone has only one observation. The chain couples TRBV28 to TRBJ2-3; TRBD2 aligns across 7 bases. The germline CDR1 and CDR2 sequences are MDHEN and SYDVKM. This CDR3 has 15 residues. The V segment lost 6 bases and the J segment 2 bases; nucleotides outside the gene matches: 8. The CDR3 loop is CASRTLAETTDTQYF. The CDR3 nucleotides are TGTGCCAGCAGAACCCTAGCGGAGACCACAGATACGCAGTATTTT.

The chain joins TRBV28 to TRBJ2-5, with 7 bases that match TRBD1. With V trimmed by 2 bases and J by 4 bases, 10 bases remained unmatched. CDR3 length: 16 amino acids. Per germline, CDR1 MDHEN and CDR2 SYDVKM. The DNA of the CDR3 is TGTGCCAGCAGTTTAGAGGCCGGGACAGAGTCAGAGACCCAGTACTTC. Translated: CASSLEAGTESETQYF.

The rearrangement joins TRBV30 to TRBJ1-6, with D maybe TRBD1 (5 bases). The V gene lost 0 bases and the J gene lost 7 bases, with 13 bases spanning the gap. This CDR3 is built from 15 residues. Germline V lookup: CDR1 GTSNPN, CDR2 SVGIG (reference sequence). The CDR3 region is CAWSVAGRANSPLHF. CDR3 coding DNA: TGTGCCTGGAGTGTAGCTGGCAGGGCAAATTCACCCCTCCACTTT.

V is TRBV9 and J is TRBJ1-1; possibly TRBD1 for D (6 bases). The CDR3 length is 18 residues. Germline V gene lookup returns CDR1 SGDLS and CDR2 YYNGEE. V was clipped by 0 bases and J by 1 base, with 19 bases between them. This CDR3 reads CASSVGGPGGWWNTEAFF. The CDR3 DNA follows: TGTGCCAGCAGCGTAGGAGGTCCGGGGGGCTGGTGGAACACTGAAGCTTTCTTT.